This is a list of T cell receptor beta chains from one sample in a study of cytomegalovirus exposure and HLA in healthy donors. Sequencing used immunoSEQ multiplex PCR; TCRdb keeps in-frame clones, though not all of them. The sample shows 120,000 to 150,000 clones, 70% to 90% of them seen only once. Material for sequencing was PBMCs. The receptors here all came from a woman under 30 in good health and CMV-seropositive. The CDR3 runs from the conserved cysteine through the conserved F or W.

CDR3 protein: CASSSAGSSYNEQFF
J gene: TRBJ2-1
V gene: TRBV28

CDR3 protein: CASSPDRNQPQHF
J gene: TRBJ1-5
V gene: TRBV18

CDR3 protein: CASSARGNQPQHF
J gene: TRBJ1-5
V gene: TRBV2

CDR3 protein: CAMTGGRTDTQYF
J gene: TRBJ2-3
V gene: TRBV10-3

CDR3 protein: CASSQRQANYGYTF
J gene: TRBJ1-2
V gene: TRBV5-5

CDR3 protein: CASSNNRAPSPTKETQYF
J gene: TRBJ2-5
V gene: TRBV28

CDR3 protein: CASSLKGEGGYGYTF
J gene: TRBJ1-2
V gene: TRBV5-6

CDR3 protein: CASSSVGRGETQYF
J gene: TRBJ2-5
V gene: TRBV5-4

CDR3 protein: CASSLSQGIKTQYF
J gene: TRBJ2-5
V gene: TRBV5-1

CDR3 protein: CASSLVSAGDEQYF
J gene: TRBJ2-7
V gene: TRBV7-9

CDR3 protein: CASSLDSWGQSGYTF
J gene: TRBJ1-2
V gene: TRBV5-1

CDR3 protein: CASSQEGTATYNEQFF
J gene: TRBJ2-1
V gene: TRBV4-1

CDR3 protein: CASSQVRDRGDNEQFF
J gene: TRBJ2-1
V gene: TRBV19

CDR3 protein: CASSLEGQGWNEQYF
J gene: TRBJ2-7
V gene: TRBV5-1

CDR3 protein: CASSFVGGGGEQYF
J gene: TRBJ2-7
V gene: TRBV28

CDR3 protein: CATSRGGLARHEQYF
J gene: TRBJ2-7
V gene: TRBV15

CDR3 protein: CASSGSGRWFGELFF
J gene: TRBJ2-2
V gene: TRBV9

CDR3 protein: CASSSVRGGGRNEQFF
J gene: TRBJ2-1
V gene: TRBV28

CDR3 protein: CAWSVVGTSGTGYEQYF
J gene: TRBJ2-7
V gene: TRBV30

CDR3 protein: CASSQYYIAGGSNEQFF
J gene: TRBJ2-1
V gene: TRBV4-3

CDR3 protein: CASSLDVGGSYNEQFF
J gene: TRBJ2-1
V gene: TRBV7-2

CDR3 protein: CASRRGTSSKQETQYF
J gene: TRBJ2-5
V gene: TRBV5-1

CDR3 protein: CASSLQGKETQYF
J gene: TRBJ2-5
V gene: TRBV5-5

CDR3 protein: CASSPNRADTQYF
J gene: TRBJ2-3
V gene: TRBV13

CDR3 protein: CASSQGIAEQETQYF
J gene: TRBJ2-5
V gene: TRBV28

CDR3 protein: CASSLDRYYYYGYTF
J gene: TRBJ1-2
V gene: TRBV5-6

CDR3 protein: CASSLGASGRGYEQFF
J gene: TRBJ2-1
V gene: TRBV11-2